The source of this T cell receptor beta chain is a study of T cell responses to AZD1222 COVID-19 vaccine (dated by TCRdb to about 2021). For context, the study as a whole: TCR sequencing covered 233 trial participants: some 210 given two doses of AZD1222 and around 26 given two doses of MenACWY control vaccine. Trial participants were enrolled by age into 18-55, 56-69 and 70-plus year subgroups, with about 150, 28 and 57 TCR-sequenced participants respectively. Paper-wide results and their limitations: Spike-specific TCR breadth and depth rose significantly after two AZD1222 doses compared with day 0 and with MenACWY recipients. CD4 TCRs associated with the vaccine covered the entire spike protein, and the dominant responses were in regions 160-218 and 743-854. Epitopes outside the regions mutated in the B.1.351 and B.1.1.7 variants were reportedly recognized by nearly half of the unique spike-specific TCRs. Conclusions about previously exposed vaccinees are limited because only six or seven AZD1222 recipients were SARS-CoV-2 seropositive at baseline. Participants were mostly white British, with more females than males. The authors suggested clonal diversity may have been underestimated. In the small 56-69-year group, the increase in depth fell short of significance, most likely because of low power. Because no day 14 peak-response samples were available, repertoires were characterized only after the peak T cell response.

The time point label, as the study defines it: about 28 days (+/-7) after the second vaccine dose. AZD1222 recipients given second doses at about 4 weeks or at about 12 weeks were pooled, since spike-specific TCR depth and breadth were not found to differ between the two schedules. The vaccinee samples were drawn from two UK trials, COV001 and COV002, one of which was a single-blind randomized controlled phase 2/3 trial testing AZD1222 (ChAdOx1 nCoV-19) in healthy adults. For TCRbeta chain sequencing, PBMC samples from trial participants were taken at day 0 and at day 28 after the second dose. The germline V gene supplies CDR1 MDHEN and CDR2 SYDVKM. Trimming costs V 1 base and J 0 bases, and their ends lie 9 bases apart. The CDR3 spans 15 residues, from the cysteine through the phenylalanine. Only CDR3 DNA is held: 45 bases, read in frame from base 1. The CDR3 regions of human TCRbeta chains were subjected to immunosequencing. In the source study's methods: Repertoire TCRs were checked for matches against a reference library of SARS-CoV-2-specific TCRs that had been generated using the MIRA antigen-specificity platform. Breadth meant the fraction of unique TCRs that were SARS-CoV-2-associated, whereas depth meant the fraction of total T cells that were SARS-CoV-2-associated. Using the MIRA data, each spike-specific TCR was mapped to the spike region that the TCR reacts to and placed in a CD4 or CD8 class. Log10-transformed breadth and depth values were compared by one-way ANOVA with Sidak's multiple comparisons tests. The table comes from immuneACCESS by way of TCRdb, which keeps in-frame sequences with V and J called. Part of the clones is missing from these tables; in studies checked, under half for an unresolved V gene and the rest for unknown reasons. For V, J and clone size, that table is used; D and trimming come from the DNA. This sample has fewer than 130,000 clones in its table, and around 90% of those were observed once. Around 16% of the sample lies in the top ten.

Worth noting for this clone: The antigen it binds to is not known. Base qualities are not at hand, and no much larger clone is one base apart.

Rearrangement joined TRBV28 to TRBJ1-1; the D gene remains uncertain. The specimen comprised peripheral blood, sampled 28 days after the second AZD1222 dose. This TCR came from an adult who received the AZD1222 COVID-19 vaccine. The CDR3 sequence is CASSLYGAMNTEAFF. The DNA is TGTGCCAGCAGTTTATACGGAGCTATGAACACTGAAGCTTTCTTT.